This T cell receptor (beta chain) was observed in a study of cytomegalovirus exposure and HLA in healthy donors. Study-level findings and limits: Investigators reported approximately 150 TCR beta chains as tied to cytomegalovirus. A later analysis showed that HLA-associated TCR beta chains had undergone more clonal expansion than equally common others.

Concerning this clone itself: Its antigen is not known.

The CDR3 runs to 14 residues. Trimming at V came to 3 bases and at J to 4 bases, leaving 2 bases not matched to a gene. The germline V gene encodes CDR1 SGHTA and CDR2 FQGNSA. PCR was performed using 60 Vbeta and 13 Jbeta primers. Assay: immunoSEQ multiplex PCR; the TCRdb copy retains only in-frame clones and omits some. The sample has fewer than 200,000 clones, 80% to 90% seen once. The sequence was collected from a woman aged 18-29 years in good health and CMV-seronegative. The sample consisted of PBMCs. The gene calls are TRBV7-2 and TRBJ2-1; 8 bases fit TRBD2. CDR3 sequence: CASSFGLAYNEQFF. In DNA form, the CDR3 reads TGTGCCAGCAGCTTTGGACTAGCTTACAATGAGCAGTTCTTC.